These 20 T cell receptor beta chains were all obtained from the same sample, sequenced in a study of early T cells in non-severe SARS-CoV-2 infection. TCRdb reprocessed the 5' RACE reads with MiXCR, giving one entry per CDR3 protein. The table records 40,000 to 55,000 distinct CDR3 sequences, roughly 13% of them present only once. The source material was whole blood. The receptors here all came from an adult who was a healthcare worker with PCR-confirmed SARS-CoV-2 infection or an uninfected control (not recorded which).

This clonotype was counted at least ten times. V and J are TRBV7-2 and TRBJ1-4; no clear D. The CDR3 has 16 residues. With 0 bases removed from V and 5 bases from J, the gap between germline ends came to 13 bases. Germline loops: CDR1 SGHTA, CDR2 FQGNSA. The chain's CDR3 is CASSLAGGVPNEKLFF. The CDR3 DNA follows: TGTGCCAGCAGCTTAGCGGGAGGCGTTCCGAATGAAAAACTGTTTTTT.

In this sample, this clonotype turned up many times. The chain is built from TRBV11-2 and TRBJ1-5, with D maybe TRBD1 (5 bases). Germline CDR1 is SGHAT and CDR2 is FQNNGV. Trimming cost V 4 bases and J 0 bases, with 19 bases left between them. The CDR3 is made up of 18 amino acids. The CDR3 DNA reads TGTGCCAGCAGCTCCCGGGCATGGGGGGGTAATAGCAATCAGCCCCAGCATTTT. Its translation is CASSSRAWGGNSNQPQHF.

This clonotype occurred many times. The V gene is TRBV2, the J gene TRBJ1-1, with no clear D. The CDR3 has 12 residues. Per the germline V gene, CDR1 is SNHLY and CDR2 is FYNNEI. Trimming stripped 3 bases from V and 0 bases from J, with 2 bases between. The CDR3 nucleotides are TGTGCCAGCAGTGAGATGAACACTGAAGCTTTCTTT. This translates into CASSEMNTEAFF.

This chain joins TRBV3-1 and TRBJ1-5; D is undetermined. Germline V gene data show CDR1 as LGHDT and CDR2 as YNNKEL (reference sequence). V lost 5 bases, J lost 6 bases, and 14 bases lay in between. The length of the CDR3 is 14 residues. In nucleotides, the CDR3 is TGTGCCAGCAGCTACAATGAAGAAGGTCAGCCCCAGCATTTT. It is translated as CASSYNEEGQPQHF. Looking up the rest from reference TRBV3-1 and TRBJ1-5 gives the full variable domain: DTAVSQTPKYLVTQMGNDKSIKCEQNLGHDTMYWYKQDSKKFLKIMFSYNNKELIINETVPNRFSPKSPDKAHLNLHINSLELGDSAVYFCASSYNEEGQPQHFGDGTRLSIL.

This clonotype was detected ten times or more. J is TRBJ1-2 and V is TRBV28; 7 positions agree with TRBD1. Germline CDR1 MDHEN, CDR2 SYDVKM. The length of the CDR3 is 13 residues. V lost 4 bases and J lost 8; bases outside the gene matches: 7. The CDR3 coding sequence is TGTGCCAGCAGTTCAACGACAGGGAAAGGCTACACCTTC. Its protein is CASSSTTGKGYTF.

This clonotype was counted ten times or more. V gene TRBV5-1 combines with J gene TRBJ2-3, with D possibly TRBD2 on 6 matching bases. V lost 7 bases and J lost 0, with 9 bases in between. Germline V gene data show CDR1 as SGHRS and CDR2 as YFSETQ. CDR3 size: 13 residues. In nucleotides, the CDR3 is TGCGCCAGCTTGGGGACTAGCACAGATACGCAGTATTTT. Protein sequence: CASLGTSTDTQYF.

This clonotype was detected only once. The chain is built from TRBV24-1 and TRBJ1-1, with D perhaps matching TRBD1 (5 bases). The germline V gene encodes CDR1 KGHDR and CDR2 SFDVKD. The CDR3 contains 12 residues. V shed 1 base and J shed 8 bases, with 7 bases lying between them. The CDR3 DNA reads TGTGCCACCAGTGATTTTAAGGGGGAAGCTTTCTTT. Its translation: CATSDFKGEAFF.

This clonotype showed up many times. The gene calls are TRBV7-9 and TRBJ1-2; 8 positions match TRBD1. This CDR3 contains 14 residues. V gave up 5 bases and J gave up 8 bases; unmatched junction bases: 10. The germline CDR1 and CDR2 sequences are SEHNR and FQNEAQ (reference sequence). In nucleotides, the CDR3 is TGTGCCAGCAGCCCCCTCTCGGGACAGGTGGGCTACACCTTC. It specifies CASSPLSGQVGYTF.

This clonotype appeared many times. The chain is built from TRBV20-1 and TRBJ1-1; a possible D gene is TRBD1 (5 bases). With 6 bases removed from V and 0 bases from J, the gap between germline ends came to 14 bases. CDR3 size: 14 residues. Germline V gene data show CDR1 as DFQATT and CDR2 as SNEGSKA (reference sequence). The CDR3 reads CSALSGGMNTEAFF. CDR3 nucleotide sequence: TGCAGTGCCCTCAGCGGGGGGATGAACACTGAAGCTTTCTTT.

Note on this clonotype: One base away lies a much larger clone, so this may be a sequencing read error. The chain combines TRBV4-2 with TRBJ2-3; no clear D gene. Germline CDR1 is LGHNA and CDR2 is YNFKEQ. This CDR3 has 12 residues. The CDR3 DNA sequence: TGTGCCAGCAGCCAAGATCGACATACGCAGAATTTT. The encoded protein is CASSQDRHTQNF.

In its sample, this clonotype was seen many times. A read error is likely, as this CDR3 ends without the conserved phenylalanine or tryptophan. The limits of the CDR3 on the DNA are not certain, so only TCRdb's listed CDR3 is given. The V call is TRBV20-1, the J call TRBJ2-1; whether TRBD2, the table's D call, matches the DNA was not checked. Ends included, the CDR3 has 11 residues. Germline V gives CDR1 DFQATT, CDR2 SNEGSKA (reference sequence). This chain's CDR3 is CSASYAAAQLI.

This clonotype was found many times. Written as DNA, the CDR3 is TGTGCCAGCAGCCAAACTAGCGGGAGCTTCTACAATGAGCAGTTCTTC. Translated, it gives CASSQTSGSFYNEQFF. The rearrangement uses TRBV14 and TRBJ2-1, with 11 bases fitting TRBD2. This CDR3 has 16 residues. Germline V gene lookup returns CDR1 SGHDN and CDR2 FVKESK. Trimming at V came to 2 bases and at J to 3 bases, leaving 3 bases not matched to a gene.

This clonotype was observed a few times. This rearrangement joins TRBV6-5 to TRBJ2-3; 8 nucleotides line up with TRBD1. CDR3 length equals 13 residues. The J segment lost 4 bases and the V segment lost 5 bases, leaving 2 bases of the junction unmatched. Looked up from germline, CDR1 is MNHEY and CDR2 is SVGAGI. The CDR3: CASSDRGSDTQYF. CDR3 nucleotide sequence: TGTGCCAGCAGTGACAGGGGTTCAGATACGCAGTATTTT.

The gene calls are TRBV6-2 or TRBV6-3 and TRBJ2-1, with D hard to call. The CDR3 is made up of 16 amino acids. Germline V CDR1 and CDR2: MNHEY, SVGEGT. V was trimmed by 7 bases and J by 0 bases, leaving 16 bases between them. The DNA of the CDR3 is TGTGCCAGCACCACGTGGCCCGTGGGCTCCTACAATGAGCAGTTCTTC. This translates into CASTTWPVGSYNEQFF.

This clonotype showed up many times. Here the CDR3 reads CASSYSFVGSNAVKQYF. For the CDR3, the DNA is TGTGCCAGCAGTTACTCTTTCGTCGGGAGCAATGCAGTCAAGCAGTACTTC. J is TRBJ2-7 and V is TRBV6-5; the D gene is possibly TRBD2 (6 bases). The V end lost 0 bases, the J end lost 8 bases, and 23 bases lay between the germline ends. Germline V lookup: CDR1 MNHEY, CDR2 SVGAGI. The CDR3 runs 17 residues.

This clonotype has ten or more counts. The chain combines TRBV29-1 with TRBJ2-5; D tentatively reads TRBD1 or TRBD2 (5 bases each). CDR1 is SQVTM and CDR2 is ANQGSEA in the germline V gene. CDR3 length: 13 residues. Trimming stripped 7 bases from V and 5 bases from J, with 17 bases between. CDR3 protein: CSAMTEGRETQYF. The CDR3 nucleotides read TGCAGCGCTATGACAGAGGGGCGTGAGACCCAGTACTTC. The full variable domain, completed using reference TRBV29-1 and TRBJ2-5, is SAVISQKPSRDICQRGTSLTIQCQVDSQVTMMFWYRQQPGQSLTLIATANQGSEATYESGFVIDKFPISRPNLTFSTLTVSNMSPEDSSIYLCSAMTEGRETQYFGPGTRLLVL.

This clonotype was counted between two and nine times. The rearrangement uses TRBV5-4 and TRBJ2-3; TRBD2 matches at 8 bases. The CDR3 has 15 residues. Germline assignment: CDR1 SGHNT and CDR2 YYREEE (reference sequence). Losses at the gene ends were 0 bases for V and 6 bases for J; bases not matched to a gene: 6. The CDR3 DNA sequence: TGTGCCAGCAGCTTGGCAGCGGGGGACCTCGATACGCAGTATTTT. Translation gives CASSLAAGDLDTQYF.

Many counts were recorded for this clonotype. The rearrangement joins TRBV10-3 to TRBJ1-2; TRBD1 aligns across 8 bases. V was pared by 5 bases and J by 5 bases, with 4 bases of the junction left unmatched. The CDR3 extends over 13 amino acids. From germline, CDR1 is ENHRY and CDR2 SYGVKD. The CDR3 reads CAISPRTGYGYTF. CDR3 DNA sequence: TGTGCCATCAGTCCCCGGACAGGGTATGGCTACACCTTC.

This clonotype was picked up many times. The chain has TRBV6-1 and TRBJ2-1, with TRBD2 matching 10 bases. Unmatched junction bases numbered 4, after V lost 5 bases and J lost 0 bases. The germline gives CDR1 MNHNS, CDR2 SASEGT. The CDR3 has 16 residues. In DNA form, the CDR3 reads TGTGCCAGCAGTTGGACTAGCGGAAGCTCCTACAATGAGCAGTTCTTC. Protein product: CASSWTSGSSYNEQFF.

This clonotype was observed many times. The chain is built from TRBV6-6 and TRBJ2-1; TRBD2 matches at 7 bases. Trimming cost V 1 base and J 12 bases; bases outside gene matches: 30. CDR3 length: 21 amino acids. CDR1 and CDR2 from the germline V gene are MNHNY and SVGAGI (reference sequence). The CDR3: CASSYFRSNQLLAKPNERQFF. CDR3 nucleotide sequence: TGTGCCAGCAGTTACTTCAGGAGCAACCAATTACTAGCGAAACCTAATGAGCGGCAGTTCTTC.